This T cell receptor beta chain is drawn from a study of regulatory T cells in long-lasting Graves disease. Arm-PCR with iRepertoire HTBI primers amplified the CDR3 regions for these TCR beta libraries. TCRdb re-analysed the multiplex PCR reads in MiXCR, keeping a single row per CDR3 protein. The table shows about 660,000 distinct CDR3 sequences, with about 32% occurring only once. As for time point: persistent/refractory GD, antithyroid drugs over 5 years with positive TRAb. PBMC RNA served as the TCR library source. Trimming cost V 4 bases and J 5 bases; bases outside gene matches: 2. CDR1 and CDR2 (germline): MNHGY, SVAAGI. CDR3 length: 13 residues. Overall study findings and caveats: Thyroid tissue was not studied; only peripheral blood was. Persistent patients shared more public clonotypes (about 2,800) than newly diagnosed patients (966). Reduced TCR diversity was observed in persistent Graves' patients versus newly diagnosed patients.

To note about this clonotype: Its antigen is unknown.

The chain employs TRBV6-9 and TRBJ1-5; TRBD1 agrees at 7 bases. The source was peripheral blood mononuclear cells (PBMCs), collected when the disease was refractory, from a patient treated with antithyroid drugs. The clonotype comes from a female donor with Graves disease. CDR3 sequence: CASSWQGDQPQHF. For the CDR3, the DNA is TGTGCCAGCAGTTGGCAGGGGGATCAGCCCCAGCATTTT.